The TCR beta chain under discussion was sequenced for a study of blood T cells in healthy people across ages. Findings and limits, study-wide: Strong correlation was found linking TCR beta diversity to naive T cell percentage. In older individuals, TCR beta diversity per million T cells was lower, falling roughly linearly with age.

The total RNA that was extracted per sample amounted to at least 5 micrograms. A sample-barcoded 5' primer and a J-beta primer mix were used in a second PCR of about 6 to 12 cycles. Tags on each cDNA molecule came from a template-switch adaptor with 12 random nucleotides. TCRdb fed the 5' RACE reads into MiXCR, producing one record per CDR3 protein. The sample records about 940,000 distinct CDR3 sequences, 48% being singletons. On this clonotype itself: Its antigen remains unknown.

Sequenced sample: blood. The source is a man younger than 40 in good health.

This CDR3 is CASRGQDFHGETQYF. CDR3 coding DNA: TGTGCCAGCAGGGGCCAGGACTTTCACGGGGAGACCCAGTACTTC. This chain connects TRBV12-3 or TRBV12-4 to TRBJ2-5, with a weak D call TRBD2 (5 bases). The V end was cut by 6 bases, the J end by 5 bases, with 19 bases between. The CDR3 has 15 residues.